The rows below give T cell receptor beta chains drawn from one sample of a study of blood T cells in healthy people across ages. In TCRdb, the 5' RACE reads were re-called with MiXCR into one record per CDR3 protein. The profile covers 650,000 to 700,000 distinct CDR3 sequences, with approximately 31% appearing a single time and approximately 15% taken by the ten largest. The source material was blood. The source is a woman of 80 years or more in good health. Each CDR3 is given with its conserved first and last residue. The order of the fields is V gene, D gene, J gene, clone size, CDR3 DNA, CDR3 protein. D genes are given only for firm matches. Not all rows give a size; the values are once, few, many and, for expanded clones, a class.

v_call: TRBV5-6; d_call: TRBD1; j_call: TRBJ2-7; clone_size: many; cdr3_nt: TGTGCCAGCAGCTTGGGCAGCCAGGGGGCCTACGAGCAGTACTTC; cdr3_aa: CASSLGSQGAYEQYF
v_call: TRBV29-1; d_call: -; j_call: TRBJ1-1; clone_size: few; cdr3_nt: TGCAGCGTAGCCAGGGGGAACACTGAAGCTTTCTTT; cdr3_aa: CSVARGNTEAFF
v_call: TRBV20-1; d_call: -; j_call: TRBJ2-1; clone_size: -; cdr3_nt: TGCAGGGCTAGCCAGGGGTACAATGAGCTGTTCTTC; cdr3_aa: CRASQGYNELFF
v_call: TRBV7-9; d_call: -; j_call: TRBJ1-1; clone_size: -; cdr3_nt: TGTGCCAGCAGCTTAAGTCGGGGATTGACTGAAGCTTTCTTT; cdr3_aa: CASSLSRGLTEAFF
v_call: TRBV11-3; d_call: TRBD1; j_call: TRBJ1-2; clone_size: many; cdr3_nt: TGTGCCAGCAGCTTCCCGATGGGGGGAACAGGGGCAAGAAACTATGGCTACACCTTC; cdr3_aa: CASSFPMGGTGARNYGYTF
v_call: TRBV6-2/TRBV6-3; d_call: TRBD1; j_call: TRBJ2-3; clone_size: few; cdr3_nt: TGTGCCAGCAGTACCCCCTTCGACAGGGTGAAGACAGATACGCAGTATTTT; cdr3_aa: CASSTPFDRVKTDTQYF
v_call: TRBV9; d_call: TRBD1; j_call: TRBJ1-1; clone_size: -; cdr3_nt: TGTGCCAGCAGCGCCTCGGACAGGGGTCATGAAGCTTTCTTT; cdr3_aa: CASSASDRGHEAFF
v_call: TRBV5-6; d_call: -; j_call: TRBJ2-1; clone_size: many; cdr3_nt: TGTGCCAGCAGCTTAGGGTACGGGGGGCGCGGCTCCTACAATGAGCAGTTCTTC; cdr3_aa: CASSLGYGGRGSYNEQFF
v_call: TRBV7-2; d_call: TRBD1; j_call: TRBJ1-2; clone_size: few; cdr3_nt: TGTGCCAGCAGCTCCGGGGGACAGGAGCAAGGGTTTTATGGCTACACCTTC; cdr3_aa: CASSSGGQEQGFYGYTF
v_call: TRBV7-9; d_call: -; j_call: TRBJ2-5; clone_size: -; cdr3_nt: TGTGCCAGCAGCTTACACAGGGAGGAGACCCAGTACTTC; cdr3_aa: CASSLHREETQYF
v_call: TRBV6-1; d_call: -; j_call: TRBJ1-1; clone_size: few; cdr3_nt: TGTGCCAGCAGACCAACCGCCTCCGGAGGCGTGAACACTGAAGCTTTCTTT; cdr3_aa: CASRPTASGGVNTEAFF
v_call: TRBV2; d_call: -; j_call: TRBJ2-6; clone_size: many; cdr3_nt: TGTGCCAGCAGTCTCAGGGGCTCTGGGGCCAACGTCCTGACTTTC; cdr3_aa: CASSLRGSGANVLTF
v_call: TRBV20-1; d_call: TRBD1; j_call: TRBJ2-7; clone_size: -; cdr3_nt: TGCAGTGCTAGTAAGGACAGGGCGGCCGAGCAGTACTTC; cdr3_aa: CSASKDRAAEQYF
v_call: TRBV7-9; d_call: -; j_call: TRBJ2-7; clone_size: many; cdr3_nt: TGTGCCAGCAGCGACGACAGGTTACCCTACGAGCAGTACTTC; cdr3_aa: CASSDDRLPYEQYF
v_call: TRBV7-9; d_call: -; j_call: TRBJ2-2; clone_size: few; cdr3_nt: TGTGCCAGCAGCTCATTACAGGCCGGCACCGGGGAGCTGTTTTTT; cdr3_aa: CASSSLQAGTGELFF
v_call: TRBV12-3/TRBV12-4; d_call: -; j_call: TRBJ1-6; clone_size: many; cdr3_nt: TGTGCCAGCAGCCTGTCCCGGGACTCACCCCTCCACTTT; cdr3_aa: CASSLSRDSPLHF
v_call: TRBV10-3; d_call: -; j_call: TRBJ2-1; clone_size: -; cdr3_nt: TGTGCCATCAATATTAGGTCTGTCGGAGGCCGGAATGAGCAGTTCTTC; cdr3_aa: CAINIRSVGGRNEQFF
v_call: TRBV12-3/TRBV12-4; d_call: -; j_call: TRBJ2-7; clone_size: -; cdr3_nt: TGTGCCAGCAGTTTGAGCCAGGCGTTCTCCTACGAGCAGTACTTC; cdr3_aa: CASSLSQAFSYEQYF
v_call: TRBV9; d_call: TRBD1; j_call: TRBJ2-2; clone_size: few; cdr3_nt: TGTGCCAGCAGCGTAGGACAGGGTGGGACCGGGGAGCTGTTTTTT; cdr3_aa: CASSVGQGGTGELFF
v_call: TRBV28; d_call: -; j_call: TRBJ2-1; clone_size: many; cdr3_nt: TGTGCCAGCAGTTTAGGGGGGCTAGCGAGCTCCTACAATGAGCAGTTCTTC; cdr3_aa: CASSLGGLASSYNEQFF
v_call: TRBV7-2; d_call: TRBD2; j_call: TRBJ2-4; clone_size: -; cdr3_nt: TGTGCCAGCAGCCCCGGACTAGCGGGGGGAAACATTCAGTACTTC; cdr3_aa: CASSPGLAGGNIQYF
v_call: TRBV5-4; d_call: TRBD1; j_call: TRBJ1-2; clone_size: -; cdr3_nt: TGTGCCAGCAGCTGGCCGGGACAGTGCTATGGCTACACCTTC; cdr3_aa: CASSWPGQCYGYTF
v_call: TRBV2; d_call: TRBD1; j_call: TRBJ2-7; clone_size: many; cdr3_nt: TGTGCCAGCAGTGGCGACAGGGAACTATTACACGAGCAGTACTTC; cdr3_aa: CASSGDRELLHEQYF
v_call: TRBV12-3/TRBV12-4; d_call: -; j_call: TRBJ2-5; clone_size: -; cdr3_nt: TGTGCCAGCACTCGGACTAACCAAGAGACCCAGTACTTC; cdr3_aa: CASTRTNQETQYF
v_call: TRBV20-1; d_call: TRBD1; j_call: TRBJ2-3; clone_size: many; cdr3_nt: TGCAGTGCCCCGGGACAGGGTTTAGCAGATACGCAGTATTTT; cdr3_aa: CSAPGQGLADTQYF
v_call: TRBV7-9; d_call: -; j_call: TRBJ2-5; clone_size: -; cdr3_nt: TGCGCCAGCAGCCCAAGGGCAGGGGAGGAGACCCAGTACTTC; cdr3_aa: CASSPRAGEETQYF
v_call: TRBV19; d_call: TRBD1; j_call: TRBJ2-4; clone_size: few; cdr3_nt: TGTGCCAGTAGTTTAAAGGGTACAGGGGGAAATTATCTAAACATTCAGTACTTC; cdr3_aa: CASSLKGTGGNYLNIQYF
v_call: TRBV15; d_call: -; j_call: TRBJ2-5; clone_size: -; cdr3_nt: TGTGCCACCTCGAATCAACAAGAGACCCAGTACTTC; cdr3_aa: CATSNQQETQYF
v_call: TRBV28; d_call: -; j_call: TRBJ1-1; clone_size: -; cdr3_nt: TGTGCCAGCAGGCTGGGACCTACCAGGGATTTCTTT; cdr3_aa: CASRLGPTRDFF
v_call: TRBV7-9; d_call: -; j_call: TRBJ1-2; clone_size: few; cdr3_nt: TGTGCCAGCAGCTTAGCGTCGGCAGGGTCCGGCTACACCTTC; cdr3_aa: CASSLASAGSGYTF
v_call: TRBV11-3; d_call: TRBD2; j_call: TRBJ2-7; clone_size: -; cdr3_nt: TGTGCCAGCAGCTTAGGCGGGGGGCTTTCCTACGAGCAGTACTTC; cdr3_aa: CASSLGGGLSYEQYF
v_call: TRBV20-1; d_call: -; j_call: TRBJ2-3; clone_size: many; cdr3_nt: TGCAGTGCGAAGCCCTTTAGACAGTCTAGCACAGATACGCAGTATTTT; cdr3_aa: CSAKPFRQSSTDTQYF